The 13 T cell receptor beta chains below come from one sample, sequenced in a study of blood T cells in healthy people across ages. Together with a sample-barcoded 5' primer, a J-beta primer mix was included in a second PCR lasting roughly 6 to 12 cycles. In TCRdb, the 5' RACE reads were re-called with MiXCR into one record per CDR3 protein. Here the sample spans almost 800,000 distinct CDR3 sequences, about 62% being singletons. The source material was blood. The receptors were sampled from a man aged 25 to 40 in good health.

V usage is TRBV29-1 and J usage is TRBJ1-4; the D is unclear. The CDR3 extends over 16 amino acids. Germline V gene data show CDR1 as SQVTM and CDR2 as ANQGSEA. V lost 4 bases and J 3 bases, leaving 18 bases between the germline ends. The chain's CDR3 is CSVGSVGAWANEKLFF. For the CDR3, the DNA is TGCAGCGTTGGTTCGGTGGGCGCGTGGGCTAATGAAAAACTGTTTTTT.

The chain has TRBV7-6 and TRBJ2-1, with 8 bases matching TRBD1. The CDR3 has 15 amino acids. CDR1 SGHVS and CDR2 FNYEAQ come from the germline V gene. Trimming removed 0 bases from V and 7 bases from J; junction bases left unmatched: 5. Here the CDR3 reads CASSLAGQASNEQFF. In nucleotides, the CDR3 is TGTGCCAGCAGCTTAGCGGGACAGGCTTCGAATGAGCAGTTCTTC.

The rearrangement uses TRBV5-1 and TRBJ2-3; 11 bases map to TRBD2. V was clipped by 5 bases and J by 7 bases; unmatched bases: 9. The CDR3 sequence is 15 residues long. Germline loops: CDR1 SGHRS, CDR2 YFSETQ. CDR3 DNA: TGCGCCAGCAGTGGGGGACTAGCGGAGGTTAATACGCAGTATTTT. It yields the protein CASSGGLAEVNTQYF.

The rearrangement uses TRBV20-1 and TRBJ1-5; 8 bases match TRBD1. V shed 6 bases and J 0 bases; nucleotides not matched to a gene: 7. Germline V gives CDR1 DFQATT, CDR2 SNEGSKA (reference sequence). CDR3 length equals 15 residues. The CDR3: CSAARQGNSNQPQHF. CDR3 nucleotide sequence: TGCAGTGCCGCACGACAGGGGAATAGCAATCAGCCCCAGCATTTT.

The V call is TRBV6-2 or TRBV6-3, the J call TRBJ2-7; 12 bases agree with TRBD2. CDR1 MNHEY and CDR2 SVGEGT come from the germline V gene. V lost 0 bases to trimming and J lost 3 bases; unmatched junction nucleotides: 6. The CDR3 spans 17 residues. This CDR3 reads CASSYSSVTSGGYEQYF. As DNA, the CDR3 is TGTGCCAGCAGTTACTCGAGCGTGACTAGCGGGGGCTACGAGCAGTACTTC.

This clonotype was counted a few times. The rearrangement links TRBV21-1 to TRBJ1-2. TRBV21-1 is a known pseudogene. The CDR3 consists of 15 residues. Here the CDR3 reads CASARPYLWRYGYTF. CDR3 in DNA: TGTGCCAGTGCCAGGCCTTACCTCTGGAGATATGGCTACACCTTC.

This clonotype appeared once. The chain combines TRBV6-2 or TRBV6-3 with TRBJ2-1; 11 bases map to TRBD2. Trimming at V came to 3 bases and at J to 3 bases, leaving 7 bases not matched to a gene. The CDR3 is 17 amino acids. Looked up from germline, CDR1 is MNHEY and CDR2 is SVGEGT. Here the CDR3 DNA reads TGTGCCAGCAGTTATTTATCTGGGACTAGCGGCTACAATGAGCAGTTCTTC. Encoded protein: CASSYLSGTSGYNEQFF.

This clonotype was found a few times. CDR3 in DNA: TGCAGTGCTAGAGATGTCCGACAGGGGATTTACAATGAGCAGTTCTTC. Protein product: CSARDVRQGIYNEQFF. This chain joins TRBV20-1 and TRBJ2-1, with TRBD1 matching over 8 bases. Germline CDR1 and CDR2: DFQATT and SNEGSKA (reference sequence). J was trimmed by 4 bases and V by 0 bases; bases with no gene match: 8. This CDR3 contains 16 residues.

The chain has TRBV2 and TRBJ1-2; D unclear. Trimming shortened V by 2 bases and J by 0 bases, and 13 bases separated the two germline ends. The CDR3 runs to 16 residues. Germline CDR1 SNHLY, CDR2 FYNNEI. For the CDR3, the DNA is TGTGCCAGCAGTGAATTTGAAGACCTGTCTAACTATGGCTACACCTTC. Its translation is CASSEFEDLSNYGYTF.

The chain couples TRBV7-2 to TRBJ1-4, with D perhaps TRBD1 (5 bases). V lost 5 bases to trimming and J lost 3 bases, with 10 bases between them. The CDR3 covers 14 residues. CDR1 SGHTA and CDR2 FQGNSA come from the germline V gene. CDR3 DNA: TGTGCCAGCAGCCCAGGGTTCGCTAATGAAAAACTGTTTTTT. Translating gives CASSPGFANEKLFF.

This sequence joins TRBV7-9 and TRBJ2-5; 7 bases map to TRBD2. Trimming cost V 1 base and J 2 bases; bases outside gene matches: 7. Germline V gene lookup returns CDR1 SEHNR and CDR2 FQNEAQ (reference sequence). The CDR3 extends over 16 amino acids. The CDR3 DNA reads TGTGCCAGCAGCTTAGGCCTAGCGGTTATTCAAGAGACCCAGTACTTC. It encodes CASSLGLAVIQETQYF. Full variable domain (remainder filled in from reference TRBV7-9 and TRBJ2-5): DTGVSQNPRHKITKRGQNVTFRCDPISEHNRLYWYRQTLGQGPEFLTYFQNEAQLEKSRLLSDRFSAERPKGSFSTLEIQRTEQGDSAMYLCASSLGLAVIQETQYFGPGTRLLVL.

In DNA form, the CDR3 reads TGTGCCAGCAGCTTCCTACATGCCACAAGGCAGCCCCAGCATTTT. Translation gives CASSFLHATRQPQHF. This chain connects TRBV7-2 to TRBJ1-5; D gene uncertain. V lost 3 bases to trimming and J lost 7 bases, with 16 bases between them. This CDR3 is 15 amino acids long. From germline, CDR1 is SGHTA and CDR2 FQGNSA.

This rearrangement joins TRBV6-5 to TRBJ2-3; 7 nucleotides agree with TRBD2. Per the germline V gene, CDR1 is MNHEY and CDR2 is SVGAGI. This CDR3 region has 15 residues. J lost 2 bases, V lost 5 bases, and 7 bases had no gene match. CDR3 protein: CASSGVAGNTDTQYF. In DNA form, the CDR3 reads TGTGCCAGCAGTGGGGTAGCGGGCAACACAGATACGCAGTATTTT.